This T cell receptor beta chain was obtained from a study of shared clonotypes between healthy human individuals. Study-level information: The composition of the donors was a couple of women and a few men aged 18 to 49.

This clone was observed a handful of times. Its antigen is not known. General study results and limits: What naive subsets generally showed was a larger estimated richness than memory subsets showed. For naive CD4 cells, 4% to 6% of clonotypes were shared across a few donors.

Trimming shortened V by 1 base and J by 8 bases, and 11 bases separated the two germline ends. This CDR3 spans 13 amino acids. Germline V gives CDR1 SGHDN, CDR2 FVKESK. Data came from immunoSEQ multiplex PCR; TCRdb stores just in-frame clones and leaves some out. The data hold over 2 million clones, with 92% observed a single time. The clonotype was recovered from a man aged 18 to 30 in good health. Some clones in this sample may be carry-over from other donors' samples. The V gene is TRBV14, the J gene TRBJ1-2; no definite D call. The sequencing sample was made of naive CD4+ T cells from PBMCs. Subset reported: CD45RA+ positively selected. This CDR3 is CASSQAALGGYTF. CDR3 coding DNA: TGTGCCAGCAGCCAAGCGGCATTAGGAGGCTACACCTTC. Based on the CDR3 plus reference TRBV14 and TRBJ1-2, the full variable domain is EAGVTQFPSHSVIEKGQTVTLRCDPISGHDNLYWYRRVMGKEIKFLLHFVKESKQDESGMPNNRFLAERTGGTYSTLKVQPAELEDSGVYFCASSQAALGGYTFGSGTRLTVV.